The 4 T cell receptor beta chains below were found in one sample sequenced in a study of blood T cell repertoires in COVID-19. Sequencing used immunoSEQ multiplex PCR; TCRdb keeps in-frame clones, though not all of them. The sample yields about 330,000 clones, more than 70% seen once. The sequenced sample was peripheral blood. Receptors were obtained from a man aged 18-30 years who had recovered from COVID-19.

V gene TRBV5-4 combines with J gene TRBJ2-7; 12 nucleotides agree with TRBD2. This CDR3 comprises 17 residues. CDR1 and CDR2 from the germline V gene are SGHNT and YYREEE (reference sequence). V lost 1 base and J lost 0; bases outside the gene matches: 5. The CDR3 is CASSLYPGLAGSYEQYF. The CDR3 DNA is TGTGCCAGCAGCTTGTATCCGGGACTAGCGGGCTCCTACGAGCAGTACTTC.

About this clone itself: This CDR3 is also generated by other DNA sequences in the sample. The chain has TRBV19 and TRBJ1-1; D remains ambiguous. The CDR3 is 13 residues long. Germline V gene sequence: CDR1 LNHDA, CDR2 SQIVND (reference sequence). Trimming removed 3 bases at V and 0 bases at J, with 5 bases between. The chain's CDR3 is CASSMSVNTEAFF. In DNA, the CDR3 is TGTGCCAGTAGTATGTCAGTGAACACTGAAGCTTTCTTT.

The DNA for the CDR3 is TGTGCCAGCAGCTTAGCGCCGGGTCTGGGGCAGGGGACCCAGTACTTC. Protein: CASSLAPGLGQGTQYF. This rearrangement joins TRBV7-2 to TRBJ2-5, with a weak D call TRBD1 (5 bases). Germline values: CDR1 SGHTA, CDR2 FQGNSA. The CDR3 extends over 16 amino acids. The germline V and J ends were trimmed by 0 bases and 7 bases, with 18 bases remaining between them.

This sequence joins TRBV6-2 or TRBV6-3 and TRBJ1-1; weak D call: TRBD1 (6 bases). Between the trimmed V and J ends, which lost 5 bases and 3 bases, there was a span of 10 bases. The CDR3 sequence is 13 residues long. Germline loops: CDR1 MNHEY, CDR2 SVGEGT. This CDR3 reads CASSLWTDTEAFF. For the CDR3, the DNA is TGTGCCAGCAGTCTATGGACAGACACTGAAGCTTTCTTT.